This TCR beta chain emerged from a study of T cell responses to AZD1222 COVID-19 vaccine. Findings of the study overall: Dominant at 160-218 and 743-854, vaccine-associated CD4 TCRs also spanned spike. The study sampled repertoires only after the peak T cell response.

The CDR3 runs 14 residues. Trimming removed 6 bases from V and 8 bases from J; junction bases left unmatched: 12. CDR1 is SNHLY and CDR2 is FYNNEI in the germline V gene. A note on this clone: What it binds is not known.

Sequenced by immunoSEQ multiplex PCR; TCRdb stores in-frame clones only, minus some. The sample has 200,000 or so clones; 85% to 95% are singletons. This TCR was recovered from an adult in good health. The sequenced sample was peripheral blood, obtained on day 0 of MenACWY control vaccination. This rearrangement joins TRBV2 to TRBJ1-2, with 7 bases aligning to TRBD1. In nucleotides, the CDR3 is TGTGCCAGCAGATCTCAGGGGGTATCGGCCGGCTACACCTTC. Its translation is CASRSQGVSAGYTF.